One T cell receptor (beta chain) is described in this entry. No antigen is known for it. CDR1 and CDR2 (germline): DFQATT, SNEGSKA (reference sequence). The trim removed 1 base at V and 4 bases at J, leaving 5 bases unmatched. This CDR3 spans 14 amino acids. The TCR beta cDNA libraries carried unique molecular identifiers. From approximately 1 to 10 million T cells, roughly 0.5 million cDNA molecules were obtained. TCRdb independently ran MiXCR on the PCR reads; one entry per CDR3 protein. The sample lists approximately 730,000 distinct CDR3 sequences; 35% to 55% were seen once. These data originate in a study of post-analysis software for immune sequencing data. Study at large: Relapsing-remitting, secondary progressive and progressive-relapsing forms of multiple sclerosis all featured among disease courses.

Study-level points and caveats: Controls showed significantly higher normalized Chao1 diversity than did multiple sclerosis patients. Strong same-batch co-clustering of samples appeared with F measure clustering. Five or six TRBV segments appeared more often in patients than in controls, and TRBV5-6, TRBV5-1 and TRBV20-1 were among these.

Sequencing was done on a sample of blood. The receptor's source is a girl aged 10 to 17 with multiple sclerosis. The chain links TRBV20-1 to TRBJ2-5; 8 bases line up with TRBD2. This CDR3 reads CSARVSAGGETQYF. The CDR3 DNA sequence: TGCAGTGCTAGAGTATCCGCGGGGGGAGAGACCCAGTACTTC.